This T cell receptor (beta chain) emerged from a study of T cell responses to AZD1222 COVID-19 vaccine. This CDR3 contains 16 residues. The V segment lost 4 bases and the J segment 10 bases; nucleotides outside the gene matches: 13. The germline CDR1 and CDR2 sequences are SEHNR and FQNEAQ (reference sequence). General study points: The donor cohort was predominantly white British with a female majority, and clonal diversity may have been underestimated. Baseline seropositivity characterized only six AZD1222 recipients. Repertoire sampling was restricted to post-peak T cell response timepoints.

With respect to this clone: Its specificity is unknown.

Libraries were prepared by immunoSEQ multiplex PCR; TCRdb keeps only in-frame clonotypes and omits some of them. The profile shows more than 95,000 clones, about 87% of them singletons. The specimen comprised peripheral blood, sampled on day 0 of AZD1222 vaccination. The receptor was derived from an adult in good health. The chain employs TRBV7-9 and TRBJ1-6, with 7 bases that match TRBD1. The CDR3 spells CASSSGPTGRQSPLHF. The CDR3 DNA reads TGTGCCAGCAGCTCCGGGCCGACAGGGCGACAATCACCCCTCCACTTT.